This section outlines one TCR beta chain sequence together with its context. The antigen is not known. These data come from a study of shared clonotypes between healthy human individuals. General study points: The generation probabilities recorded for non-shared clonotypes fell below those of clonotypes shared by all four donors. When naive CD4 clonotypes were compared across several donors, around 5% were shared. Only blood samples were collected, and tissue repertoires likely differ.

Repertoires were generated with immunoSEQ multiplex PCR, while TCRdb's copy carries only in-frame clones and drops some. The sample has roughly 320,000 clones; about nine tenths are singletons. There are 15 residues in the CDR3. The germline V and J ends were trimmed by 0 bases and 6 bases, with 14 bases remaining between them. The germline CDR1 and CDR2 sequences are MNHEY and SMNVEV (reference sequence). The TCR was taken from a man younger than 30 in good health. The sequenced sample was memory CD8+ T cells sorted from blood. Subset meaning: CD45RO+ cells pooled with CCR7-negative TemRA cells. The V gene is TRBV27, the J gene TRBJ1-1; D may be TRBD1 (5 bases). This CDR3 reads CASSLSGEGWSEAFF. Written as DNA, the CDR3 is TGTGCCAGCAGTTTATCCGGCGAGGGGTGGTCTGAAGCTTTCTTT.